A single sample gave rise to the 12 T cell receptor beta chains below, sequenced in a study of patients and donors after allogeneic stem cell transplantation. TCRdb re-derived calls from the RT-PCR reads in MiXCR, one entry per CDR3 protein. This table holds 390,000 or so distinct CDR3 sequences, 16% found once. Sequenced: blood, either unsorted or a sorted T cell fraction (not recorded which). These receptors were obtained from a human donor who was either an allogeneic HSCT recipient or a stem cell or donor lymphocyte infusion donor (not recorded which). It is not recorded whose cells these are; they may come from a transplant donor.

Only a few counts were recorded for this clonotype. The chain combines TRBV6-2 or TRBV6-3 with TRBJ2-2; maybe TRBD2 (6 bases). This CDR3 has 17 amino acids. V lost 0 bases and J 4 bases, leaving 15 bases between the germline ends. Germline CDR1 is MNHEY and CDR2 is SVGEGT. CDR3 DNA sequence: TGTGCCAGCAGTTACTCGTATGGGGGGTTAGGCACCGGGGAGCTGTTTTTT. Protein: CASSYSYGGLGTGELFF.

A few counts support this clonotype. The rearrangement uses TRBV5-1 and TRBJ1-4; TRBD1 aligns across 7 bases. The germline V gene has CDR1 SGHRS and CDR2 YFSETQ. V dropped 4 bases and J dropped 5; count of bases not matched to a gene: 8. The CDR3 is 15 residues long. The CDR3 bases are TGCGCCAGCAGCCGGAGGACAGGAACCAATGAAAAACTGTTTTTT. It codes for CASSRRTGTNEKLFF. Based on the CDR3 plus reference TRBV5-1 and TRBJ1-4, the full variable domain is KAGVTQTPRYLIKTRGQQVTLSCSPISGHRSVSWYQQTPGQGLQFLFEYFSETQRNKGNFPGRFSGRQFSNSRSEMNVSTLELGDSALYLCASSRRTGTNEKLFFGSGTQLSVL.

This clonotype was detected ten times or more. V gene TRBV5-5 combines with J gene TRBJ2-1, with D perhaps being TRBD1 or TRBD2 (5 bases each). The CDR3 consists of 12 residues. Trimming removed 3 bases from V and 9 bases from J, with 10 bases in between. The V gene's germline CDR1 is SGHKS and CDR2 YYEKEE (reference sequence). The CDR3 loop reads CASSWDGFEQFF. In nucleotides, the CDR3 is TGTGCCAGCAGCTGGGACGGATTTGAGCAGTTCTTC.

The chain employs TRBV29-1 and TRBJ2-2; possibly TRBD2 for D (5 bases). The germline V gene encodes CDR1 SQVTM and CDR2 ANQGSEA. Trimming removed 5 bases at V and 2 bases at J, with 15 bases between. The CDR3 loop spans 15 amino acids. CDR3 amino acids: CSVRGGPQNTGELFF. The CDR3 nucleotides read TGCAGCGTTAGAGGAGGCCCTCAAAACACCGGGGAGCTGTTTTTT.

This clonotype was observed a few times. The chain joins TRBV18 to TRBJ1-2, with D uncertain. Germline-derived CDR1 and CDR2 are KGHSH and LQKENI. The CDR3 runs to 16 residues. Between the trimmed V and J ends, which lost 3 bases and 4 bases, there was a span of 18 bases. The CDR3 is CASSPPGRVRSYGYTF. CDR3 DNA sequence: TGTGCCAGCTCACCCCCCGGGCGGGTCCGAAGCTATGGCTACACCTTC.

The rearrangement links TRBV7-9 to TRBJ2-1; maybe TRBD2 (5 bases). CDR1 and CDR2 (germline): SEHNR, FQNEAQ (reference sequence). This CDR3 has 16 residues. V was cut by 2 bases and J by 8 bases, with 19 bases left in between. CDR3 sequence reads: CASSLRLLDLGDEQFF. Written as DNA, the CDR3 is TGTGCCAGCAGCTTAAGGCTGCTAGACCTCGGGGATGAGCAGTTCTTC. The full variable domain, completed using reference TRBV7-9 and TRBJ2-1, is DTGVSQNPRHKITKRGQNVTFRCDPISEHNRLYWYRQTLGQGPEFLTYFQNEAQLEKSRLLSDRFSAERPKGSFSTLEIQRTEQGDSAMYLCASSLRLLDLGDEQFFGPGTRLTVL.

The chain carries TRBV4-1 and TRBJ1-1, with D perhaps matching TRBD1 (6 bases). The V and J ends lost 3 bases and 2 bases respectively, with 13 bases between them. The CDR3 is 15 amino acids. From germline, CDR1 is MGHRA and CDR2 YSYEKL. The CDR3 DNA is TGCGCCAGCAGCCAGGAGGACAGCATAAACACTGAAGCTTTCTTT. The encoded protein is CASSQEDSINTEAFF.

The CDR3 sequence is CASSQDPFRAAENIQYF. CDR3 sequence (DNA): TGTGCCAGCAGCCAAGATCCCTTTCGGGCAGCGGAAAACATTCAGTACTTC. This chain joins TRBV4-2 and TRBJ2-4; a weak D match, TRBD2 (5 bases). The germline V gene encodes CDR1 LGHNA and CDR2 YNFKEQ. V was shortened by 0 bases and J by 5 bases, with 17 bases between the two germline ends. The CDR3 length is 17 residues.

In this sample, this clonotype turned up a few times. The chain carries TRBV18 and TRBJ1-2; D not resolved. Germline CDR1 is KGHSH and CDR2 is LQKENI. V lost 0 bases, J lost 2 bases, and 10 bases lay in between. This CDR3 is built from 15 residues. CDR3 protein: CASSPPVGFNYGYTF. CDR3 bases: TGTGCCAGCTCACCACCAGTAGGGTTCAACTATGGCTACACCTTC.

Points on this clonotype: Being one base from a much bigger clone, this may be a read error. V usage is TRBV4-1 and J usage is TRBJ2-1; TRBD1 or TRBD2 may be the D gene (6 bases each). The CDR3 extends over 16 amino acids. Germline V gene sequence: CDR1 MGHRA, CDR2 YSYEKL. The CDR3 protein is CVSSQKGGWRANEQFF. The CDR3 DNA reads TGCGTCAGCAGCCAAAAGGGGGGCTGGAGGGCCAATGAGCAGTTCTTC.

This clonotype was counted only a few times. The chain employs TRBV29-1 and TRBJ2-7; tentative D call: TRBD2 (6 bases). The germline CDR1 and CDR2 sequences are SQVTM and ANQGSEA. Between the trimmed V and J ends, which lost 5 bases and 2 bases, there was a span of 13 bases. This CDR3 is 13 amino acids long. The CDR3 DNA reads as TGCAGCGTTTCGGGACTTTTCACCTACGAGCAGTACTTC. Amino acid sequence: CSVSGLFTYEQYF.

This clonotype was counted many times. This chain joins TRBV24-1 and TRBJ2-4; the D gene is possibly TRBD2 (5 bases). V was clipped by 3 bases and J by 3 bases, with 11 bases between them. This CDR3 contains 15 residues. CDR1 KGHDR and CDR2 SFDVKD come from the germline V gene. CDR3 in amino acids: CATSDRTSGKNIQYF. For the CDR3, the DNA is TGTGCCACCAGTGATCGGACCAGCGGCAAAAACATTCAGTACTTC.